The clone carrying this T cell receptor beta chain came up many times. No antigen is known for it. The CDR3 extends over 10 amino acids. Germline CDR1 is SQVTM and CDR2 is ANQGSEA. Trimming cost V 4 bases and J 6 bases, with 4 bases left between them. This sample is drawn from a study of neurological immune-mediated disorders. Study outcomes and limitations: Among expanded clones, no CDR3 amino acid sequences were shared across subjects, a pattern suggesting private repertoires in all groups.

TCRdb reprocessed the 5' RACE reads via MiXCR and lists one record per CDR3 protein. The table includes 65,000 to 85,000 distinct CDR3 sequences, 3.2% detected once. The chain uses TRBV29-1 and TRBJ2-1; D not resolved. The sample consisted of PBMCs. This sequence was found in a woman aged 45-65 years with multiple sclerosis. CDR3 in DNA: TGCAGCGTTGTCGGCAATGAGCAGTTCTTC. Translation: CSVVGNEQFF.